This entry lists 30 T cell receptor beta chains sequenced from one sample in a study of neoadjuvant nivolumab and ipilimumab in lung cancer. The method was immunoSEQ multiplex PCR; TCRdb's version includes in-frame clones alone and lacks a portion of them. The repertoire consists of about 38,000 clones, with nearly 90% occurring once and the leading ten covering 2.5% to 4%. This specimen consisted of peripheral blood, obtained before neoadjuvant nivolumab, alone or with ipilimumab. The receptors were sampled from an adult with non-small cell lung cancer.

Worth noting for this clone: Mismatch with germline at one junction end may stem from a read error. The gene calls are TRBV5-1 and TRBJ2-2; the D is unclear. Germline V gives CDR1 SGHRS, CDR2 YFSETQ. This CDR3 contains 15 residues. Written as DNA, the CDR3 is TGCTCCAGCAGCCCGGACGGATCGAACACCGGGGAGCTGTTTTTT. This encodes CSSSPDGSNTGELFF.

The chain recombines TRBV7-2 with TRBJ2-1, with 11 positions matching TRBD2. V gave up 3 bases and J gave up 4 bases; unmatched junction bases: 5. The CDR3 totals 16 residues. From germline, CDR1 is SGHTA and CDR2 FQGNSA. DNA of the CDR3: TGTGCCAGCAGCTTGCAACTAGCGGGGGCATACAATGAGCAGTTCTTC. Translated: CASSLQLAGAYNEQFF.

The V call is TRBV7-2, the J call TRBJ2-5; 8 bases map to TRBD1. Losses at the gene ends were 6 bases for V and 1 base for J; bases not matched to a gene: 10. The CDR3 has 16 amino acids. CDR1 and CDR2 from the germline V gene are SGHTA and FQGNSA. The CDR3 DNA reads as TGTGCCAGCAGTTTCGGGGCGACAGGGGCCCAAGAGACCCAGTACTTC. Translating it yields CASSFGATGAQETQYF.

The rearrangement uses TRBV5-1 and TRBJ2-7, with D unclear. Trimming left V 0 bases short and J 0 bases short, with 4 bases between. CDR1 is SGHRS and CDR2 is YFSETQ in the germline V gene. The CDR3 consists of 13 residues. CDR3 DNA sequence: TGCGCCAGCAGCTTGGGATCCTCCTACGAGCAGTACTTC. This gives the protein CASSLGSSYEQYF.

The V gene is TRBV7-8, the J gene TRBJ1-5, with 10 bases identical to TRBD1. Trimming took 5 bases from V and 4 from J; bases not matched to a gene: 5. The germline V gene encodes CDR1 SGHVS and CDR2 FQNEAQ. The CDR3 is 15 amino acids. The CDR3 loop reads CASSGQGEKNQPQHF. DNA for the CDR3: TGTGCCAGCAGCGGACAGGGGGAGAAGAATCAGCCCCAGCATTTT.

The chain recombines TRBV19 with TRBJ2-7, with D hard to call. CDR1 is LNHDA and CDR2 is SQIVND in the germline V gene (reference sequence). V was pared by 5 bases and J by 0 bases, with 5 bases between. The CDR3 loop spans 12 amino acids. CDR3 sequence reads: CASSESSYEQYF. The CDR3, as DNA: TGTGCCAGTAGTGAGAGCTCCTACGAGCAGTACTTC.

This chain joins TRBV5-4 and TRBJ2-1; D unclear. Trimming left V 0 bases short and J 10 bases short, with 8 bases between. Germline V gene lookup returns CDR1 SGHNT and CDR2 YYREEE (reference sequence). This CDR3 comprises 12 residues. This chain's CDR3 is CASSLGPREQFF. The CDR3 DNA reads as TGTGCCAGCAGCTTGGGCCCTAGGGAGCAGTTCTTC. Complete variable domain (other parts from reference TRBV5-4 and TRBJ2-1): ETGVTQSPTHLIKTRGQQVTLRCSSQSGHNTVSWYQQALGQGPQFIFQYYREEENGRGNFPPRFSGLQFPNYSSELNVNALELDDSALYLCASSLGPREQFFGPGTRLTVL.

The rearrangement links TRBV5-1 to TRBJ1-1; 7 nucleotides line up with TRBD1. Per the germline V gene, CDR1 is SGHRS and CDR2 is YFSETQ. CDR3 length: 13 amino acids. V shed 4 bases, J shed 6 bases, and the junction held 6 bases outside the gene matches. The CDR3 DNA follows: TGCGCCAGCAGCGGAGGGAGGGGGCCTGAAGCTTTCTTT. Protein: CASSGGRGPEAFF.

This sequence joins TRBV9 and TRBJ2-2; 13 nucleotides agree with TRBD2. The V and J ends lost 3 bases and 6 bases, in that order; junction bases with no gene match: 8. CDR1 and CDR2 (germline): SGDLS, YYNGEE. CDR3 length: 17 residues. The CDR3 reads CASSERGTSGKPGELFF. The CDR3 DNA follows: TGTGCCAGCAGCGAAAGGGGGACTAGCGGGAAACCCGGGGAGCTGTTTTTT.

The chain is built from TRBV20-1 and TRBJ2-5; D is undetermined. V lost 0 bases, J lost 11 bases, and 10 bases lay in between. The germline CDR1 and CDR2 sequences are DFQATT and SNEGSKA (reference sequence). The CDR3 consists of 11 residues. CDR3 DNA sequence: TGCAGTGCTAGAGAATCGGCACAGCAGTACTTC. Translated, it gives CSARESAQQYF.

The chain carries TRBV4-1 and TRBJ2-1; TRBD2 agrees at 11 bases. V shed 1 base, J shed 4 bases, and the junction held 6 bases outside the gene matches. Germline V CDR1 and CDR2: MGHRA, YSYEKL. The length of the CDR3 is 17 residues. The CDR3 here is CASSQAGGLAAYNEQFF. CDR3 bases: TGCGCCAGCAGCCAAGCAGGGGGACTAGCGGCATACAATGAGCAGTTCTTC.

V and J are TRBV6-4 and TRBJ2-5; D is ambiguous. The V gene lost 6 bases and the J gene lost 2 bases, with 10 bases spanning the gap. The CDR3 has 13 residues. Germline V gene data show CDR1 as MRHNA and CDR2 as SNTAGT. CDR3 sequence reads: CASSARHQETQYF. In DNA, the CDR3 is TGTGCCAGCAGCGCCAGACATCAAGAGACCCAGTACTTC.

The chain employs TRBV27 and TRBJ2-5; the D gene is possibly TRBD2 (5 bases). The length of the CDR3 is 11 residues. Germline V gene sequence: CDR1 MNHEY, CDR2 SMNVEV (reference sequence). Trimming cost V 7 bases and J 6 bases, with 9 bases left between them. CDR3 in amino acids: CASTLGKTQYF. The CDR3 DNA reads TGTGCCAGCACCCTCGGGAAGACCCAGTACTTC.

The V gene is TRBV5-8, the J gene TRBJ2-1; D is possibly TRBD2 (5 bases). From germline, CDR1 is SGHTS and CDR2 YDEGEE. This CDR3 is 16 amino acids long. The V end was cut by 1 base, the J end by 1 base, with 12 bases between. The CDR3 DNA follows: TGTGCCAGCAGCTTGACCGGGAAAGGATCCTACAATGAGCAGTTCTTC. Amino acids: CASSLTGKGSYNEQFF.

The rearrangement uses TRBV27 and TRBJ2-5, with 9 bases that match TRBD1. The germline CDR1 and CDR2 sequences are MNHEY and SMNVEV (reference sequence). CDR3 length: 14 residues. J lost 5 bases, V lost 5 bases, and 6 bases had no gene match. The DNA for the CDR3 is TGTGCCAGCAGTCCGTGGACAGGGGAGGAGACCCAGTACTTC. Translated: CASSPWTGEETQYF.

V usage is TRBV7-6 and J usage is TRBJ2-7, with 12 nucleotides matching TRBD2. J was trimmed by 6 bases and V by 0 bases; bases with no gene match: 6. The V gene's germline CDR1 is SGHVS and CDR2 FNYEAQ. The CDR3 has 16 residues. CDR3 loop: CASSLAATSGSIEQYF. CDR3 nucleotide sequence: TGTGCCAGCAGCTTAGCGGCGACTAGCGGGAGTATCGAGCAGTACTTC.

The genes are TRBV6-6 and TRBJ1-5, with D perhaps TRBD1 (5 bases). Trimming removed 8 bases at V and 3 bases at J, with 14 bases between. The germline gives CDR1 MNHNY, CDR2 SVGAGI (reference sequence). This CDR3 has 14 residues. The CDR3 loop is CASRVEGVNQPQHF. The CDR3 DNA reads as TGTGCCAGCCGCGTTGAAGGGGTCAATCAGCCCCAGCATTTT.

The rearrangement joins TRBV6-5 to TRBJ2-1; the D is unclear. The CDR3 extends over 11 amino acids. Germline CDR1 and CDR2: MNHEY and SVGAGI. Trimming took 7 bases from V and 8 from J, leaving 9 bases between them. CDR3 nucleotide sequence: TGTGCCAGCACCCGACGGGATGAGCAGTTCTTC. Protein sequence: CASTRRDEQFF.

This chain links TRBV5-1 with TRBJ2-5; TRBD2 agrees at 7 bases. J was trimmed by 3 bases and V by 4 bases; bases with no gene match: 6. The CDR3 contains 14 residues. The germline CDR1 and CDR2 sequences are SGHRS and YFSETQ. The CDR3 is CASSPMAGEETQYF. The CDR3 nucleotides are TGCGCCAGCAGCCCCATGGCGGGAGAAGAGACCCAGTACTTC.

The V call is TRBV27, the J call TRBJ2-1, with D perhaps TRBD1 (6 bases). The V gene's germline CDR1 is MNHEY and CDR2 SMNVEV (reference sequence). The CDR3 spans 13 residues. The V end was cut by 8 bases, the J end by 6 bases, with 14 bases between. The CDR3 sequence is CASLVRGGNEQFF. The CDR3 DNA sequence: TGTGCCAGCTTAGTCCGAGGGGGCAATGAGCAGTTCTTC.

This rearrangement joins TRBV28 to TRBJ2-7; weak D call: TRBD1 (6 bases). Germline CDR1 reads MDHEN; CDR2 reads SYDVKM. This CDR3 comprises 14 residues. Trimming left V 7 bases short and J 0 bases short, with 13 bases between. CDR3: CASTLQGSSYEQYF. The DNA of the CDR3 is TGTGCCAGCACCCTCCAGGGGAGCTCCTACGAGCAGTACTTC. Supplemented by reference TRBV28 and TRBJ2-7, the full variable domain reads DVKVTQSSRYLVKRTGEKVFLECVQDMDHENMFWYRQDPGLGLRLIYFSYDVKMKEKGDIPEGYSVSREKKERFSLILESASTNQTSMYLCASTLQGSSYEQYFGPGTRLTVT.

V gene TRBV9 combines with J gene TRBJ2-2, with 12 bases aligning to TRBD2. The CDR3 totals 16 residues. Germline lookup yields CDR1 SGDLS and CDR2 YYNGEE. With V trimmed by 3 bases and J by 4 bases, 4 bases remained unmatched. CDR3 DNA sequence: TGTGCCAGCAGCGACACTAGCGGGAGGAGCACCGGGGAGCTGTTTTTT. Its translation: CASSDTSGRSTGELFF. Full variable domain (missing parts from reference TRBV9 and TRBJ2-2): DSGVTQTPKHLITATGQRVTLRCSPRSGDLSVYWYQQSLDQGLQFLIQYYNGEERAKGNILERFSAQQFPDLHSELNLSSLELGDSALYFCASSDTSGRSTGELFFGEGSRLTVL.

The J gene is TRBJ2-1, the V gene TRBV6-6; the D is unclear. From germline, CDR1 is MNHNY and CDR2 SVGAGI (reference sequence). There are 11 residues in the CDR3. The V end lost 3 bases, the J end lost 7 bases, and 4 bases lay between the germline ends. Here the CDR3 DNA reads TGTGCCAGCAGTTATTTAAATGAGCAGTTCTTC. Amino acid sequence: CASSYLNEQFF.

This clone was recorded once. This chain connects TRBV7-9 to TRBJ2-1, with 9 bases identical to TRBD2. Trimming took 4 bases from V and 5 from J; bases not matched to a gene: 6. This CDR3 has 15 amino acids. Germline V gene sequence: CDR1 SEHNR, CDR2 FQNEAQ (reference sequence). CDR3 in amino acids: CASSSYIAGDNEQFF. The CDR3 region has the DNA TGTGCCAGCAGCTCGTATATAGCGGGAGACAATGAGCAGTTCTTC.

This clone is a singleton in its sample. The chain employs TRBV6-5 and TRBJ2-5; tentative D call: TRBD1 (5 bases). Looked up from germline, CDR1 is MNHEY and CDR2 is SVGAGI. Trimming left V 4 bases short and J 5 bases short, with 11 bases between. This CDR3 region has 13 residues. CDR3 DNA sequence: TGTGCCAGCAGTTTGGGGCAGAGGGAGACCCAGTACTTC. It translates to CASSLGQRETQYF.

The chain employs TRBV7-9 and TRBJ2-5; tentatively, D is TRBD1 or TRBD2 (7 bases each). Germline V gene lookup returns CDR1 SEHNR and CDR2 FQNEAQ (reference sequence). The CDR3 is 19 residues long. The V end lost 4 bases, the J end lost 0 bases, and 24 bases lay between the germline ends. The CDR3 bases are TGTGCCAGCAGCTCCCCCCCCAGGGAGGGGGCCCCATACCAAGAGACCCAGTACTTC. Protein: CASSSPPREGAPYQETQYF. Based on the CDR3 plus reference TRBV7-9 and TRBJ2-5, the full variable domain is DTGVSQNPRHKITKRGQNVTFRCDPISEHNRLYWYRQTLGQGPEFLTYFQNEAQLEKSRLLSDRFSAERPKGSFSTLEIQRTEQGDSAMYLCASSSPPREGAPYQETQYFGPGTRLLVL.

V and J are TRBV7-2 and TRBJ2-3; TRBD1 matches 8 bases. The length of the CDR3 is 14 residues. V gave up 1 base and J gave up 4 bases; unmatched junction bases: 1. Germline lookup yields CDR1 SGHTA and CDR2 FQGNSA. The CDR3 sequence: CASSLDRGADTQYF. CDR3 nucleotide sequence: TGTGCCAGCAGCTTAGACAGGGGGGCAGATACGCAGTATTTT.

The chain couples TRBV5-4 to TRBJ2-1, with D perhaps TRBD1 or TRBD2 (5 bases each). This CDR3 has 14 amino acids. Trimming pared 4 bases from V and 8 bases from J, leaving 16 bases between. From germline, CDR1 is SGHNT and CDR2 YYREEE (reference sequence). The CDR3 protein is CASSTGTPLDEQFF. CDR3 in DNA: TGTGCCAGCAGCACCGGGACGCCCTTGGATGAGCAGTTCTTC. The full variable domain, with the rest looked up from reference TRBV5-4 and TRBJ2-1, is ETGVTQSPTHLIKTRGQQVTLRCSSQSGHNTVSWYQQALGQGPQFIFQYYREEENGRGNFPPRFSGLQFPNYSSELNVNALELDDSALYLCASSTGTPLDEQFFGPGTRLTVL.

The chain couples TRBV5-1 to TRBJ2-5; D is undetermined. V lost 4 bases, J lost 4 bases, and 20 bases lay in between. This CDR3 region has 16 residues. Per the germline V gene, CDR1 is SGHRS and CDR2 is YFSETQ. The CDR3 nucleotides are TGCGCCAGCAGCGTGTCCCTCACTACCTTTGGAGAGACCCAGTACTTC. It codes for CASSVSLTTFGETQYF.

The rearrangement joins TRBV11-2 to TRBJ2-6; TRBD1 aligns across 7 bases. The CDR3 runs 13 residues. Trimming took 0 bases from V and 13 from J; bases not matched to a gene: 3. Germline lookup yields CDR1 SGHAT and CDR2 FQNNGV. The CDR3 DNA is TGTGCCAGCAGCTTAGAAACAGGGGCTGTCCTGACTTTC. This sequence encodes CASSLETGAVLTF. Filled out from reference TRBV11-2 and TRBJ2-6, the complete variable domain reads EAGVAQSPRYKIIEKRQSVAFWCNPISGHATLYWYQQILGQGPKLLIQFQNNGVVDDSQLPKDRFSAERLKGVDSTLKIQPAKLEDSAVYLCASSLETGAVLTFGAGSRLTVL.